This is a list of T cell receptor beta chains from one sample in a study of blood T cell repertoires in COVID-19. Clones were sequenced by immunoSEQ multiplex PCR, and TCRdb holds only the in-frame ones, with some missing. Of roughly 290,000 clones in the sample, 85% to 90% were seen once. The sequencing input was PBMCs or T cells enriched from blood (not recorded which). The receptor set was obtained from a woman aged 18-35 years with acute COVID-19. CDR3s include the opening cysteine and the closing phenylalanine or tryptophan. D genes are given only for firm matches. Some rows mark clone size as missing; the rest say once, few, many or name a class of expanded clone.

v_gene	j_gene	abundance	d_gene	CDR3nt	CDR3aa
TRBV5-3	TRBJ2-5	NA	NA	TGTGCCAGAATCGTGACTAGTCAAGAGACCCAGTACTTC	CARIVTSQETQYF
TRBV28	TRBJ2-2	NA	TRBD1	TGTGCCAGCAGTTTATCAGGGGGCCCTGGGGAGCTGTTTTTT	CASSLSGGPGELFF
TRBV19	TRBJ1-1	NA	NA	TGTGCCAGTAGTATCGTTGGGGGGGGCACTGAAGCTTTCTTT	CASSIVGGGTEAFF
TRBV28	TRBJ1-1	NA	TRBD1	TGTGCCAGCAGGCTACGGGACAGCTCTAACACTGAAGCTTTCTTT	CASRLRDSSNTEAFF
TRBV6-4	TRBJ2-5	NA	TRBD2	TGTGCCAGCAGTGCCACTAGCGGGAGTGGTGAGACCCAGTACTTC	CASSATSGSGETQYF
TRBV5-8	TRBJ2-3	NA	TRBD2	TGTGCCAGCAGCTCGCTGACTAGCGGAGACACAGATACGCAGTATTTT	CASSSLTSGDTDTQYF
TRBV19	TRBJ1-2	NA	NA	TGTGCCAGTAGTATTATCCCATACAGGAGTTATGGCTACACCTTC	CASSIIPYRSYGYTF
TRBV4-1	TRBJ2-3	once	TRBD1	TGCGCCAGCAGCCAGTTATGGACAGGGAACACAGATACGCAGTATTTT	CASSQLWTGNTDTQYF
TRBV1	TRBJ2-4	NA	NA	TGCACCAGCAGCCAAGAGATAGCGGGAGGGACAAAAAACATTCAGTACTTC	CTSSQEIAGGTKNIQYF
TRBV19	TRBJ1-5	NA	NA	TGTGCCAGTAGTATGGGGTACCGGGAGCCATATAGCAATCAGCCCCAGCATTTT	CASSMGYREPYSNQPQHF
TRBV10-1	TRBJ2-2	NA	NA	TGCGCCAGTAGTGAAGGAGTTAGGCAGCCGAACACCGGGGAGCTGTTTTTT	CASSEGVRQPNTGELFF
TRBV24-1	TRBJ2-3	NA	NA	TGTGCCACCAGTGTGCAGGGGAGCACAGATACGCAGTATTTT	CATSVQGSTDTQYF
TRBV10-2	TRBJ1-4	NA	TRBD1	TGCGCCAGCAGTGAGTCGATCCAGGGGGGAGTGACTAATGAAAAACTGTTTTTT	CASSESIQGGVTNEKLFF
TRBV21-1	TRBJ2-4	NA	NA	TGTGCCAGCGTCAGCGACCTCTTGGCCAAAAACATTCAGTACTTC	CASVSDLLAKNIQYF
TRBV19	TRBJ2-6	NA	NA	TGTGCCAGTACTATATTGAGAGGCCCTGGGGCCAACGTCCTGACTTTC	CASTILRGPGANVLTF